This entry describes one TCR beta chain. The source of the sample is a study of CD8+ T cells in alopecia areata. RNA was extracted and reverse transcribed into cDNA as the sequencing template. Assay: immunoSEQ multiplex PCR; the TCRdb copy retains only in-frame clones and omits some. The repertoire has more than 150,000 clones, roughly 46% of them found once; the top ten carry roughly a tenth. V was shortened by 0 bases and J by 6 bases, with 12 bases between the two germline ends. Germline V CDR1 and CDR2: SGHRS, YFSETQ. The CDR3 sequence is 15 residues long. Sample treatment: oral pan-JAK inhibitor, 5-10 mg twice daily.

The clonotype was recovered from a human donor with alopecia areata. The sample consisted of CD8+ T cells sorted from blood, taken between weeks 51 and 54, from a patient treated with tofacitinib. The chain couples TRBV5-1 to TRBJ2-2; D is ambiguous. The CDR3 DNA follows: TGCGCCAGCAGCTTGGTGTTGTCTAGTGCCGGGGAGCTGTTTTTT. Amino acid sequence: CASSLVLSSAGELFF.